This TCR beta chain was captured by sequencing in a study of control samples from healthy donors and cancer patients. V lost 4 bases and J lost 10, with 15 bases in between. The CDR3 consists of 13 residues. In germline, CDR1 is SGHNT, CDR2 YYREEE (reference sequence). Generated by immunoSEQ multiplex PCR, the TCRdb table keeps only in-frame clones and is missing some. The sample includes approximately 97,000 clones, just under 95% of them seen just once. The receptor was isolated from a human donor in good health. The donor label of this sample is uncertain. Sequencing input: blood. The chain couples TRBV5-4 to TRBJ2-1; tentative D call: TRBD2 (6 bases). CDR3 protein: CASSRREALEQFF. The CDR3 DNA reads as TGTGCCAGCAGCCGGAGGGAGGCGTTGGAGCAGTTCTTC.